This T cell receptor beta chain was observed in a study of CD8+ T cells in alopecia areata. Across the study: Each day, treated patients took oral tofacitinib twice, at 5 to 10 mg per dose. The protocol delivered tofacitinib for 6 to 18 months, then withdrew it for 6 months.

Sample treatment: oral pan-JAK inhibitor, 5-10 mg twice daily. The V end was cut by 5 bases, the J end by 4 bases, with 10 bases between. In germline, CDR1 is GTSNPN, CDR2 SVGIG (reference sequence). The CDR3 is made up of 12 amino acids. As the sequencing template, cDNA was produced by extracting RNA and reverse transcribing it. Produced via immunoSEQ multiplex PCR; TCRdb's table is partial and in-frame only. The data hold roughly 120,000 clones, with 50% to 75% observed a single time. The chain combines TRBV30 with TRBJ2-3; no reliable D call. The clonotype originates from a human donor with alopecia areata. The material was CD8+ T cells sorted from blood, obtained at week 4, from a patient treated with tofacitinib. The CDR3 loop reads CAWGLYADTQYF. CDR3 in DNA: TGTGCCTGGGGGCTTTACGCAGATACGCAGTATTTT.